These 6 T cell receptor beta chains originate from one sample sequenced in a study of blood T cell repertoires in COVID-19. Generated by immunoSEQ multiplex PCR, the TCRdb table keeps only in-frame clones and is missing some. The table includes 150,000 to 200,000 clones, around four fifths detected once. What was sequenced was peripheral blood. The receptors stem from a woman between 65 and 79 years old with COVID-19, enrolled during active disease.

The chain recombines TRBV10-1 with TRBJ2-7, with TRBD2 identical over 9 bases. The CDR3 loop spans 15 amino acids. With 6 bases clipped from V and 6 bases from J, the junction kept 12 bases outside the gene matches. Germline V gene sequence: CDR1 WNHNN, CDR2 SYGVQD (reference sequence). DNA for the CDR3: TGCGCCAGCAGCGGCGGGAGGGCTCGTAATTGCGAGCAGTACTTC. Its translation: CASSGGRARNCEQYF.

This clone was recorded only once. The chain is built from TRBV12-3 or TRBV12-4 and TRBJ1-5; 8 bases map to TRBD1. This CDR3 is built from 13 residues. V shed 5 bases and J 8 bases; nucleotides not matched to a gene: 5. The CDR3 DNA reads TGTGCCAGCAGTAGGACAGGGCAGGAGCCCCAGCATTTT. Translating it yields CASSRTGQEPQHF.

This chain links TRBV18 with TRBJ1-5; 7 positions agree with TRBD1. V was clipped by 3 bases and J by 5 bases; unmatched bases: 4. The CDR3 loop spans 14 amino acids. Germline loops: CDR1 KGHSH, CDR2 LQKENI. The DNA for the CDR3 is TGTGCCAGCTCACCGGACAGGTCCTATCAGCCCCAGCATTTT. Encoded protein: CASSPDRSYQPQHF.

The genes are TRBV28 and TRBJ2-5; D perhaps matches TRBD1 (5 bases). Germline CDR1 reads MDHEN; CDR2 reads SYDVKM. The CDR3 totals 15 residues. V shed 6 bases and J shed 1 base, with 15 bases lying between them. The CDR3 nucleotides read TGTGCCAGCAGCGAAAGGGGTCTCCCCCAAGAGACCCAGTACTTC. This gives the protein CASSERGLPQETQYF.

The chain uses TRBV28 and TRBJ2-7; 9 bases are shared with TRBD1. The V gene end was trimmed by 7 bases and the J gene end by 6 bases; junction bases not matched to a gene: 19. CDR1 is MDHEN, CDR2 SYDVKM, per germline. The CDR3 sequence is 17 residues long. As DNA, the CDR3 is TGTGCCAGCAATACAGGGGGCAGATCTAGCAGATTTGTCGAGCAGTACTTC. Protein: CASNTGGRSSRFVEQYF.

The chain links TRBV11-1 to TRBJ2-1; 7 bases align to TRBD2. Germline assignment: CDR1 SGHAT and CDR2 FQDESV (reference sequence). This CDR3 is built from 15 residues. Trimming removed 5 bases from V and 3 bases from J; junction bases left unmatched: 7. The CDR3 DNA reads TGTGCCAGCAGCCCCCAGACTAGCTTCTACAATGAGCAGTTCTTC. It yields the protein CASSPQTSFYNEQFF.